Listed below are T cell receptor beta chains from one sample, sequenced in a study of T cell responses to AZD1222 COVID-19 vaccine. Sequencing was performed with immunoSEQ multiplex PCR; in TCRdb, only in-frame clones are kept and a portion is missing. The sample holds over 110,000 clones, about 93% seen once. This material consisted of peripheral blood, taken on day 0 of AZD1222 vaccination. The origin of the receptors is an adult in good health. Both conserved end residues are part of each CDR3. D genes are given only for firm matches. Clone size is given for some rows only: seen once, a few or many times, or a class if the clone is expanded.

clone_size: NA
v_call: TRBV19
j_call: TRBJ1-1
d_call: NA
cdr3_nt: TGTGCCAGTAGTATAGGGGGCAGTAACACTGAAGCTTTCTTT
cdr3_aa: CASSIGGSNTEAFF

clone_size: NA
v_call: TRBV6-5
j_call: TRBJ2-7
d_call: TRBD2
cdr3_nt: TGTGCCAGCAGTTACGGGCGGGGGGGCGGCTACGAGCAGTACTTC
cdr3_aa: CASSYGRGGGYEQYF

clone_size: NA
v_call: TRBV3-1/TRBV3-2
j_call: TRBJ2-3
d_call: TRBD2
cdr3_nt: TGTGCCAGCAGCCCCCTGACTAGCCCCACGCAGTATTTT
cdr3_aa: CASSPLTSPTQYF

clone_size: NA
v_call: TRBV3-1/TRBV3-2
j_call: TRBJ1-3
d_call: NA
cdr3_nt: TGTGCCAGCAGCCCTGGCTTTGAGTCTGGAAACACCATATATTTT
cdr3_aa: CASSPGFESGNTIYF

clone_size: NA
v_call: TRBV4-1
j_call: TRBJ2-6
d_call: TRBD1
cdr3_nt: TGCGCCAGCAGCCAAGCAGGGGGCACTGGGGCCAACGTCCTGACTTTC
cdr3_aa: CASSQAGGTGANVLTF

clone_size: NA
v_call: TRBV19
j_call: TRBJ2-2
d_call: TRBD1
cdr3_nt: TGTGCCAGTAACGGTGACAGGGGGGGCCGAGGGACCGGGGAGCTGTTTTTT
cdr3_aa: CASNGDRGGRGTGELFF

clone_size: NA
v_call: TRBV6-4
j_call: TRBJ2-5
d_call: TRBD2
cdr3_nt: TGTGCCAGCAGTGCGGTTAGCGGGGGCCGTGAAGAGACCCAGTACTTC
cdr3_aa: CASSAVSGGREETQYF

clone_size: few
v_call: TRBV5-4
j_call: TRBJ1-6
d_call: TRBD1
cdr3_nt: TGTGCCAGCAGCTTAAACAGGGGGCTGGGTTCACCCCTCCACTTT
cdr3_aa: CASSLNRGLGSPLHF

clone_size: NA
v_call: TRBV12-3/TRBV12-4
j_call: TRBJ2-5
d_call: TRBD2
cdr3_nt: TGTGCCAGCAGTCGACTAGCGGGGGGGTCGGAGTACTTC
cdr3_aa: CASSRLAGGSEYF

clone_size: NA
v_call: TRBV12-3/TRBV12-4
j_call: TRBJ2-5
d_call: NA
cdr3_nt: TGTGCCAGCAGTTCCGCAAGCGTTGAGACCCAGTACTTC
cdr3_aa: CASSSASVETQYF

clone_size: NA
v_call: TRBV7-2
j_call: TRBJ2-1
d_call: NA
cdr3_nt: TGTGCCAGCAGCTTAAACTCTCTTAAGCGGATGCTACTGGACAATGAGCAGTTCTTC
cdr3_aa: CASSLNSLKRMLLDNEQFF

clone_size: NA
v_call: TRBV19
j_call: TRBJ2-1
d_call: TRBD2
cdr3_nt: TGTGCCAGTAGTATACGATCCACTAGCGGGGGCAACAATGAGCAGTTCTTC
cdr3_aa: CASSIRSTSGGNNEQFF

clone_size: NA
v_call: TRBV19
j_call: TRBJ1-5
d_call: NA
cdr3_nt: TGTGCCACCTCTCGGGAGGGAAATAGCAATCAGCCCCAGCATTTT
cdr3_aa: CATSREGNSNQPQHF

clone_size: NA
v_call: TRBV14
j_call: TRBJ2-7
d_call: TRBD1
cdr3_nt: TGTGCCAGCAGCCCGAACCAGAGACAGGGCTGGTCCTACGAGCAGTACTTC
cdr3_aa: CASSPNQRQGWSYEQYF

clone_size: NA
v_call: TRBV7-2
j_call: TRBJ1-5
d_call: NA
cdr3_nt: TGTGCCAGCAGCTTATTCCGAGACAGATATCAGCCCCAGCATTTT
cdr3_aa: CASSLFRDRYQPQHF

clone_size: NA
v_call: TRBV9
j_call: TRBJ2-5
d_call: NA
cdr3_nt: TGTGCCAGCAGCGTATCTGAAACCGGGCCCTCGACCCAGTACTTC
cdr3_aa: CASSVSETGPSTQYF

clone_size: NA
v_call: TRBV7-9
j_call: TRBJ1-5
d_call: TRBD1
cdr3_nt: TGTGCCAGCAGCTTAGGGACAGGGATGAATCAGCCCCAGCATTTT
cdr3_aa: CASSLGTGMNQPQHF

clone_size: NA
v_call: TRBV19
j_call: TRBJ2-7
d_call: NA
cdr3_nt: TGTGCCAGTAGTATAGATCGGGGGTCCTACGAGCAGTACTTC
cdr3_aa: CASSIDRGSYEQYF

clone_size: NA
v_call: TRBV3-1/TRBV3-2
j_call: TRBJ1-2
d_call: NA
cdr3_nt: TGTGCCAGCAGCGGAGTACACTCCTATGGCTACACCTTC
cdr3_aa: CASSGVHSYGYTF

clone_size: NA
v_call: TRBV6-1
j_call: TRBJ1-2
d_call: NA
cdr3_nt: TGTGCCAGCAGTGAATACCTGCTACAAGGCCAGGGGTACTATGGCTACACCTTC
cdr3_aa: CASSEYLLQGQGYYGYTF

clone_size: NA
v_call: TRBV19
j_call: TRBJ1-2
d_call: NA
cdr3_nt: TGTGCCAGTAGTATAGGACCTGAGAACTATGGCTACACCTTC
cdr3_aa: CASSIGPENYGYTF